The sequence of this TCR beta chain was determined in a study of T cell changes during pregnancy in multiple sclerosis. Sequenced by immunoSEQ multiplex PCR; TCRdb stores in-frame clones only, minus some. The sample shows roughly 42,000 clones, around 89% of them seen only once. Sequenced here: CD4+ T cells from peripheral blood mononuclear cells, sampled in the first trimester of pregnancy. This receptor was taken from a female donor with multiple sclerosis, enrolled in a pregnancy study.

The CDR3 is CSVLGDGGYTF. The CDR3 nucleotides are TGCAGCGTTCTGGGCGATGGTGGCTACACCTTC. V and J are TRBV29-1 and TRBJ1-2, with D uncertain. Trimming took off 5 bases at V and 7 bases at J, with 11 bases between the two ends. This CDR3 comprises 11 residues. CDR1 SQVTM and CDR2 ANQGSEA come from the germline V gene.